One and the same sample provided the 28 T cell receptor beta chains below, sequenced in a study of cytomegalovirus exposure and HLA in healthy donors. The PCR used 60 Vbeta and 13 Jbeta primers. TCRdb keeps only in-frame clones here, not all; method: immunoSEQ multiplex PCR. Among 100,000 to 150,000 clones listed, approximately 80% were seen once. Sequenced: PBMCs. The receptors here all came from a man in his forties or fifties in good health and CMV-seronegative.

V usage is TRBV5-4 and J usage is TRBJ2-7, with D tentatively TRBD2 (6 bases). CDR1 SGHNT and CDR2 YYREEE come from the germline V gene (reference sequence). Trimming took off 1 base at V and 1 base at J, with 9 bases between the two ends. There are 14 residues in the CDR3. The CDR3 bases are TGTGCCAGCAGCTTGTTTGGGGGGTCCTACGAGCAGTACTTC. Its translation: CASSLFGGSYEQYF.

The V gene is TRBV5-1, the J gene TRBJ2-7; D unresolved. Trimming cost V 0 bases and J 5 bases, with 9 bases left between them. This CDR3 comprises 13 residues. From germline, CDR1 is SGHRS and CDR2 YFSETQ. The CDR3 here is CASSLDTLDEQYF. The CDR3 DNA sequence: TGCGCCAGCAGCTTGGACACCCTGGACGAGCAGTACTTC.

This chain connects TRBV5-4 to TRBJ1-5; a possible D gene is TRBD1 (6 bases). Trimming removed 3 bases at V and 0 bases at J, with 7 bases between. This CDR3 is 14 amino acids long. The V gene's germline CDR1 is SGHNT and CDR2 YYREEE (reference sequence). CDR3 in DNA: TGTGCCAGCAGCTCCAGGGGTAGCAATCAGCCCCAGCATTTT. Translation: CASSSRGSNQPQHF.

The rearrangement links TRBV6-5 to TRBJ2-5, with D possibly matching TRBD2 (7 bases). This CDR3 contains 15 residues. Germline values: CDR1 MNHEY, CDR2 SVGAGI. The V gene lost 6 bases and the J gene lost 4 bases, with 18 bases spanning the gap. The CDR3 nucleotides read TGTGCCAGCAGCCCAAAAGGGGGGGGGCCAGAGACCCAGTACTTC. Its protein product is CASSPKGGGPETQYF.

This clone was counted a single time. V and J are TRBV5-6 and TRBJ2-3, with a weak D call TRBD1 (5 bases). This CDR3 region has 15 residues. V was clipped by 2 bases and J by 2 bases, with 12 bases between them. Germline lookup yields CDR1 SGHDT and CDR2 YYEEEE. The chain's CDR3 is CASSLPPGLTDTQYF. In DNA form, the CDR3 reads TGTGCCAGCAGCTTACCTCCAGGGCTCACAGATACGCAGTATTTT.

CDR3: CASSPTGTLNQPQHF. The CDR3, as DNA: TGTGCCAGCAGCCCCACCGGGACACTTAATCAGCCCCAGCATTTT. The chain recombines TRBV7-2 with TRBJ1-5; possibly TRBD1 for D (6 bases). The CDR3 runs to 15 residues. Germline CDR1 and CDR2: SGHTA and FQGNSA. V shed 5 bases and J shed 4 bases, with 15 bases lying between them.

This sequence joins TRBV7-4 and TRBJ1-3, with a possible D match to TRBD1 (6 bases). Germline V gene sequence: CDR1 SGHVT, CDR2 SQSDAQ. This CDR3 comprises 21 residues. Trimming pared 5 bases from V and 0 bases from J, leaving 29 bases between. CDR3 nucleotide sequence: TGTGCCAGCAGCCTTAAGGTGGGGGCAAAGGGTGGTTCGAGCTCTGGAAACACCATATATTTT. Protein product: CASSLKVGAKGGSSSGNTIYF.

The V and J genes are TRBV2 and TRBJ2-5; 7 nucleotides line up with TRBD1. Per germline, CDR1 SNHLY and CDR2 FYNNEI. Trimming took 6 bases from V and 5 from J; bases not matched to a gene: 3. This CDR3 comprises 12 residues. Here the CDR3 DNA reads TGTGCCAGCAGGACAGGGTTGGAGACCCAGTACTTC. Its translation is CASRTGLETQYF.

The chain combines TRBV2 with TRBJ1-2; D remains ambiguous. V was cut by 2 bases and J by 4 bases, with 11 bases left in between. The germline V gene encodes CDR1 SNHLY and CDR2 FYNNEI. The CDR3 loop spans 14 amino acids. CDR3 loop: CASSERGRSYGYTF. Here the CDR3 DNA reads TGTGCCAGCAGTGAACGGGGAAGATCCTATGGCTACACCTTC.

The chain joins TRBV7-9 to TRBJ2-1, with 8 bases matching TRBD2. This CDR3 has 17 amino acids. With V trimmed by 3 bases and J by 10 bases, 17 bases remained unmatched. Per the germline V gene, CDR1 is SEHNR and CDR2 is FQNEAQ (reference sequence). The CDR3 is CASSLNVGGAGMKEQFF. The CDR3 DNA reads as TGTGCCAGCAGCTTGAATGTCGGGGGGGCGGGGATGAAAGAGCAGTTCTTC. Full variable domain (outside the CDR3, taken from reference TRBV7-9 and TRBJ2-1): DTGVSQNPRHKITKRGQNVTFRCDPISEHNRLYWYRQTLGQGPEFLTYFQNEAQLEKSRLLSDRFSAERPKGSFSTLEIQRTEQGDSAMYLCASSLNVGGAGMKEQFFGPGTRLTVL.

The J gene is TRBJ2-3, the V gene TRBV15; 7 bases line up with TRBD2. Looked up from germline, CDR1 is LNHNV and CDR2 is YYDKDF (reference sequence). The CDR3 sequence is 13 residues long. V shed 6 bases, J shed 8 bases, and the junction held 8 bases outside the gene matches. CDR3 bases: TGTGCCACCAGGTACGTCGGCGGGGGTACGCAGTATTTT. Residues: CATRYVGGGTQYF.

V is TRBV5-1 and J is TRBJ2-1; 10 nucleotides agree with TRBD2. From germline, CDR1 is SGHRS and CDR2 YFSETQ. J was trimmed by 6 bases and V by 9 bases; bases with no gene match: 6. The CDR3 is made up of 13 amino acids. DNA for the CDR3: TGCGCCACGGGAGCGGGGGGGCCCAATGAGCAGTTCTTC. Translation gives CATGAGGPNEQFF. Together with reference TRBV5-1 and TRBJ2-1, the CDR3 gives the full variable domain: KAGVTQTPRYLIKTRGQQVTLSCSPISGHRSVSWYQQTPGQGLQFLFEYFSETQRNKGNFPGRFSGRQFSNSRSEMNVSTLELGDSALYLCATGAGGPNEQFFGPGTRLTVL.

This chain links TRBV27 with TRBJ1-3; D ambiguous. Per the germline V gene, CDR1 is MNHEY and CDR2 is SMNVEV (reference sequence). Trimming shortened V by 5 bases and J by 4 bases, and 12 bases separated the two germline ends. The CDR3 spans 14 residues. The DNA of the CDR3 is TGTGCCAGCAGTGACGGACTTTTCGGAAACACCATATATTTT. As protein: CASSDGLFGNTIYF.

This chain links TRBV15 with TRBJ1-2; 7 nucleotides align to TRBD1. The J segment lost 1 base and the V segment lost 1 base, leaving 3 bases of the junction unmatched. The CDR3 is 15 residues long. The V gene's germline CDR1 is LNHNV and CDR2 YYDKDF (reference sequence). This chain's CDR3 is CATSRVGQINYGYTF. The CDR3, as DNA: TGTGCCACCAGCAGAGTGGGACAGATTAACTATGGCTACACCTTC.

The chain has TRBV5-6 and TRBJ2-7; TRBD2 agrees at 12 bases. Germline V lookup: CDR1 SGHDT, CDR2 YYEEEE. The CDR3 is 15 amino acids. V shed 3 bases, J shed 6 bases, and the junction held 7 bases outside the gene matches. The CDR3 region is CASSSGLAGPSEQYF. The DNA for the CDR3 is TGTGCCAGCAGCTCGGGACTAGCGGGTCCCAGCGAGCAGTACTTC. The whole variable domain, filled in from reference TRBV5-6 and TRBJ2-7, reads DAGVTQSPTHLIKTRGQQVTLRCSPKSGHDTVSWYQQALGQGPQFIFQYYEEEERQRGNFPDRFSGHQFPNYSSELNVNALLLGDSALYLCASSSGLAGPSEQYFGPGTRLTVT.

This CDR3 is CASRPDRYDYEQYF. The DNA for the CDR3 is TGTGCCAGCAGACCCGACAGGTATGACTACGAGCAGTACTTC. The genes are TRBV11-1 and TRBJ2-7; TRBD1 might be the D (6 bases). The germline gives CDR1 SGHAT, CDR2 FQDESV (reference sequence). This CDR3 contains 14 residues. V was trimmed by 6 bases and J by 3 bases, leaving 15 bases between them.

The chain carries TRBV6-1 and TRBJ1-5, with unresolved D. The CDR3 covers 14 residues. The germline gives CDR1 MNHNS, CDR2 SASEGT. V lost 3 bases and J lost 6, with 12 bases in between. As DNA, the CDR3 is TGTGCCAGCAGTGAGGAGGGTACAATTCAGCCCCAGCATTTT. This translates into CASSEEGTIQPQHF.

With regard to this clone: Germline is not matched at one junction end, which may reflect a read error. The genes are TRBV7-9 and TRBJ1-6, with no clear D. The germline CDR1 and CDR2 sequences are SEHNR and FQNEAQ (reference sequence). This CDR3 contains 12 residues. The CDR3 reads CSSSSSNSPLHF. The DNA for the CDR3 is TGTTCCAGCAGCTCCAGTAATTCACCCCTCCACTTT. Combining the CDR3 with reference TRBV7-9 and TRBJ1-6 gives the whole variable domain DTGVSQNPRHKITKRGQNVTFRCDPISEHNRLYWYRQTLGQGPEFLTYFQNEAQLEKSRLLSDRFSAERPKGSFSTLEIQRTEQGDSAMYLCSSSSSNSPLHFGNGTRLTVT.

CDR3 residues: CASSIDPPYEQYF. The CDR3 coding sequence is TGTGCCAGTAGTATAGATCCTCCCTACGAGCAGTACTTC. The gene calls are TRBV19 and TRBJ2-7; D not resolved. Germline assignment: CDR1 LNHDA and CDR2 SQIVND (reference sequence). V lost 0 bases and J lost 2, with 5 bases in between. The CDR3 is 13 residues long.

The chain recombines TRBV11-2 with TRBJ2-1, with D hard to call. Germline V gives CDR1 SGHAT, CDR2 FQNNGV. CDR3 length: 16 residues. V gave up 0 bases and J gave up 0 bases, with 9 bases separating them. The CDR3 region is CASSLEVYSSYNEQFF. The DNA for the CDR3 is TGTGCCAGCAGCTTAGAAGTGTATAGCTCCTACAATGAGCAGTTCTTC.

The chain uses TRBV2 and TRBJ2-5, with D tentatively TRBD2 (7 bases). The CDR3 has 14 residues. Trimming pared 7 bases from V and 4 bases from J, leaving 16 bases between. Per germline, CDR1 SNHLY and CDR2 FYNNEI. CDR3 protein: CASKQTGGGETQYF. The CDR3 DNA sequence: TGTGCCAGCAAACAAACGGGGGGCGGAGAGACCCAGTACTTC.

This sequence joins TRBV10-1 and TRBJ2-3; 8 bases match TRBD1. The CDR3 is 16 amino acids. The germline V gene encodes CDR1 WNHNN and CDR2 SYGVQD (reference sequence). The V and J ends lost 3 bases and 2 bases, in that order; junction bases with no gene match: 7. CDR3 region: CASSDPGTGDTDTQYF. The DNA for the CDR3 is TGCGCCAGCAGTGATCCCGGGACAGGCGACACAGATACGCAGTATTTT.

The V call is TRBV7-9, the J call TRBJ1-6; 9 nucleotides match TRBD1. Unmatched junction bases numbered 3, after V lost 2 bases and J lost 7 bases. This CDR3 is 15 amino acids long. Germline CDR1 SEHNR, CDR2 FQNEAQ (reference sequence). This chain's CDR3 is CASSLYGTGNSPLHF. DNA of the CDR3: TGTGCCAGCAGCTTATATGGGACAGGGAATTCACCCCTCCACTTT.

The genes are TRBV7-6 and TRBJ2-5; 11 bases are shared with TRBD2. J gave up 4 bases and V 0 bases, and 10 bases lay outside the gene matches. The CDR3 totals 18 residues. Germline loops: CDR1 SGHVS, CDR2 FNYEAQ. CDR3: CASSLALLAGGKGETQYF. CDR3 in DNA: TGTGCCAGCAGCTTAGCGCTTCTAGCGGGGGGTAAGGGAGAGACCCAGTACTTC.

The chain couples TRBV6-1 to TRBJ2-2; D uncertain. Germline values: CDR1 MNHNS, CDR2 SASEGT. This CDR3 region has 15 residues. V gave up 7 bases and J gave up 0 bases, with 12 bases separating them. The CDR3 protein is CASTRMGSNTGELFF. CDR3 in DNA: TGTGCCAGCACCCGAATGGGCTCGAACACCGGGGAGCTGTTTTTT.

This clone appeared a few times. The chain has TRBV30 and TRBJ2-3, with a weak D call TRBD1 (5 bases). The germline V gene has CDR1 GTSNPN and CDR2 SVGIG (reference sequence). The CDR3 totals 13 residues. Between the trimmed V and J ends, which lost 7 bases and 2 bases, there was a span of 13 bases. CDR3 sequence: CALAQVNTDTQYF. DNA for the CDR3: TGTGCCTTGGCACAGGTAAACACAGATACGCAGTATTTT.

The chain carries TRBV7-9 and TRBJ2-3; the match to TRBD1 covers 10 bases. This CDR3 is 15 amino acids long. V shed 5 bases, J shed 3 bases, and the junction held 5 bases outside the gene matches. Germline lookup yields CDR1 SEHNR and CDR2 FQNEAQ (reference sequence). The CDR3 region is CASSQTGGETDTQYF. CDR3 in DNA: TGTGCCAGCAGCCAGACAGGGGGCGAAACAGATACGCAGTATTTT. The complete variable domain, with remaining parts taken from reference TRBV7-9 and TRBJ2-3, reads DTGVSQNPRHKITKRGQNVTFRCDPISEHNRLYWYRQTLGQGPEFLTYFQNEAQLEKSRLLSDRFSAERPKGSFSTLEIQRTEQGDSAMYLCASSQTGGETDTQYFGPGTRLTVL.

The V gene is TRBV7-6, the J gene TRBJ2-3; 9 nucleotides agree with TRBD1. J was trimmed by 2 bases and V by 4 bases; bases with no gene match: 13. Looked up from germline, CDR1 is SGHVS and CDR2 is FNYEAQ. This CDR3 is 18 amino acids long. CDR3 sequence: CASSSVPGQGLLTDTQYF. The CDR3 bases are TGTGCCAGCAGCTCAGTCCCGGGACAGGGCCTCCTCACAGATACGCAGTATTTT.